The T cell receptor beta chain described here comes from a study of neurological immune-mediated disorders. Findings and caveats of the study: Sharing of CDR3 amino acid sequences among expanded clones across subjects was absent, suggesting private repertoires in all groups. Falling below healthy controls, multiple sclerosis showed the least TCR clonal expansion, while HTLV-1-associated myelopathy showed the most.

From 2 million PBMCs stored at -80 C, the unsorted libraries were generated. Germline trimming cut 1 base from V and 7 bases from J; bases unmatched to any gene: 4. Per the germline V gene, CDR1 is SGHRS and CDR2 is YFSETQ. The CDR3 length is 13 residues. With 10-nucleotide random UMIs, 5'RACE was used to make the cDNA. TCRdb independently ran MiXCR on the 5' RACE reads; one entry per CDR3 protein. The repertoire holds tens of thousands of distinct CDR3 sequences, with 3.8% as singletons. This clonotype came up many times. Its antigen is currently unknown. This chain uses TRBV5-1 with TRBJ1-1; 7 bases fit TRBD1. What was sequenced was PBMCs. The clonotype originates from a young man with multiple sclerosis. The CDR3 DNA follows: TGCGCCAGCAGCTTGAGAGGGGGCCTTGAAGCTTTCTTT. Amino acid sequence: CASSLRGGLEAFF.